This TCR beta chain originates from a study of OX40 agonist ivuxolimab in advanced cancers. Context from the whole study: Ivuxolimab was an agonistic, fully human IgG2 monoclonal antibody directed against OX40 (CD134), a costimulatory receptor. Intravenous ivuxolimab was administered to patients every 2 weeks at six dose levels: 0.01, 0.1, 0.3, 1.5, 3 and 10 mg/kg. Among the roughly 52 dose-escalation patients, about 19 had hepatocellular carcinoma, about 15 melanoma, 9 renal cell carcinoma and 9 head and neck cancer. Prior anti-PD-1, anti-PD-L1 or anti-CTLA-4 therapy was permitted, and approximately 40% of dose-escalation patients had received checkpoint inhibitors. The point of sequencing TCRbeta in the periphery was to test whether ivuxolimab changed TCR sequence diversity and drove clonal T-cell expansion. The dose-escalation cohort was almost 85% male with a mean age of around 64 years, ranging from about 23 to 85. Partial responses occurred in three dose-escalation patients, of whom one had hepatocellular carcinoma and two had cutaneous melanoma. The paper reports the monotherapy dose-escalation portion (N = 52 patients) of the phase I ivuxolimab trial.

Overall study outcomes, separate from this receptor: The antigen specificity of the peripheral T cells that underwent clonal expansion was not determined. After ivuxolimab, expanded clones were on average more numerous among CD8+ T cells than among CD4+ T cells. Low levels of normalized T-cell clonal expansion were also seen in some nonresponding patients. At doses from 0.1 to 3.0 mg/kg, clonal expansion was seen in both CD4+ and CD8+ blood T cells between baseline and week 6. Partial responders in the 0.1-3.0 mg/kg groups had among the lowest normalized peripheral clonal expansion, especially among CD8+ T cells.

Taken from cysteine to phenylalanine, the CDR3 has 16 residues. The sequence is cut down to CDR3 DNA, 48 bases in frame from base 1. V is clipped by 4 bases and J by 1 base, and the sequence between their germline boundaries is 16 bases long. CDR1 and CDR2 are read off the germline V gene (reference sequence) as SGHNT and YYREEE. The trial excluded patients who had a history of autoimmune disease or who were on systemic immunosuppression. Peripheral blood for TCR sequencing was collected from all dose cohorts at baseline, on cycle 4 day 1, and on cycle 7 day 1. Samples were obtained from an open-label, multicenter, first-in-human phase I dose-escalation trial of ivuxolimab. The trial enrolled adults with locally advanced or metastatic head and neck squamous cell, hepatocellular, melanoma or renal cell carcinoma. Before TCR sequencing, CD4+ T cells and CD8+ T cells from peripheral blood were sorted into separate populations.

For sequencing of the TCRbeta CDR3 region, genomic DNA was extracted from the sorted cells. The immunoSEQ Assay was used to sequence the TCRbeta CDR3 regions. As stored in TCRdb, this immuneACCESS dataset retains in-frame rearrangements with V and J assigned. A fraction of the clones does not appear; measured against another copy, unresolved V genes explain less than half of the discrepancy, and the remainder lacks a known reason. This sample gives tens of thousands of clones in total; 75% to 95% of them show up just once. The top ten clones comprise around 8.7% of the sample. A word on this clone: No antigen is known for it. Within one base of it there is no much larger clone, and no base qualities were kept.

The source material was CD4+ or CD8+ T cells sorted from blood, sampled in a trial of the OX40 agonist ivuxolimab. This clonotype was sampled from an adult with an advanced solid tumor such as melanoma, head and neck, liver or kidney cancer. The sequence joins TRBV5-4 to TRBJ2-3; the D gene cannot be named for sure. Read as DNA, the sequence is TGTGCCAGCAGCGATCTTTTAGGAGACGGCACAGATACGCAGTATTTT. The resulting protein is CASSDLLGDGTDTQYF.